This passage covers 6 T cell receptor beta chains from one sample sequenced in a study of T-cell memory formation after mild COVID-19. Using its own MiXCR run on the 5' RACE reads, TCRdb lists one record per CDR3 protein. The repertoire includes 300,000 to 400,000 distinct CDR3 sequences, around 15% of them detected once, and roughly 22% sits in the top ten. The source material was PBMCs or a T cell subset sorted from them (not recorded which). Receptors originate from a man younger than 35 who had mild COVID-19 (a few samples of this study predate the infection). Cell type and time point are not known.

This clonotype was seen a handful of times. The chain couples TRBV6-5 to TRBJ1-1, with TRBD1 matching 8 bases. This CDR3 region has 14 residues. Germline trimming cut 2 bases from V and 4 bases from J; bases unmatched to any gene: 3. Germline CDR1 is MNHEY and CDR2 is SVGAGI. The CDR3 loop reads CASSYGTGGTEAFF. Written as DNA, the CDR3 is TGTGCCAGCAGTTACGGTACAGGGGGCACTGAAGCTTTCTTT.

This clonotype has a handful of counts. The chain recombines TRBV4-3 with TRBJ1-2; D gene uncertain. Trimming stripped 0 bases from V and 6 bases from J, with 11 bases between. Germline values: CDR1 LGHNA, CDR2 YSLEER. The CDR3 spans 14 residues. CDR3 protein: CASSQDRSVDGYTF. CDR3 in DNA: TGCGCCAGCAGCCAAGATCGGTCTGTCGATGGCTACACCTTC.

This clonotype showed up just a few times. This chain connects TRBV5-1 to TRBJ2-2, with 7 bases fitting TRBD1. The length of the CDR3 is 14 residues. Germline V gives CDR1 SGHRS, CDR2 YFSETQ. V lost 9 bases, J lost 1 base, and 6 bases stayed unmatched. The CDR3 region has the DNA TGCGCCACCGCTCGGGACAGGAACACCGGGGAGCTGTTTTTT. Amino acid sequence: CATARDRNTGELFF.

The chain uses TRBV14 and TRBJ1-1; D not resolved. Germline lookup yields CDR1 SGHDN and CDR2 FVKESK. V shed 3 bases and J shed 3 bases, with 20 bases lying between them. This CDR3 region has 17 residues. The CDR3 DNA sequence: TGTGCCAGCAGCCATCTAGTCGGCCTCCCGGAGTACACTGAAGCTTTCTTT. Its protein is CASSHLVGLPEYTEAFF.

The gene calls are TRBV27 and TRBJ2-1; D is possibly TRBD1 (6 bases). The germline V gene has CDR1 MNHEY and CDR2 SMNVEV (reference sequence). This CDR3 has 14 residues. With 6 bases removed from V and 0 bases from J, the gap between germline ends came to 9 bases. The CDR3 DNA follows: TGTGCCAGCAGACAGGGAGTCTCCTACAATGAGCAGTTCTTC. Amino acid sequence: CASRQGVSYNEQFF.

This chain links TRBV7-2 with TRBJ2-7, with D possibly matching TRBD1 (5 bases). V lost 4 bases, J lost 3 bases, and 10 bases lay in between. The CDR3 spans 13 residues. CDR1 is SGHTA, CDR2 FQGNSA, per germline. CDR3 amino acids: CASSYYRNYEQYV. CDR3 bases: TGTGCCAGCAGCTACTACAGGAACTACGAGCAGTACGTC.